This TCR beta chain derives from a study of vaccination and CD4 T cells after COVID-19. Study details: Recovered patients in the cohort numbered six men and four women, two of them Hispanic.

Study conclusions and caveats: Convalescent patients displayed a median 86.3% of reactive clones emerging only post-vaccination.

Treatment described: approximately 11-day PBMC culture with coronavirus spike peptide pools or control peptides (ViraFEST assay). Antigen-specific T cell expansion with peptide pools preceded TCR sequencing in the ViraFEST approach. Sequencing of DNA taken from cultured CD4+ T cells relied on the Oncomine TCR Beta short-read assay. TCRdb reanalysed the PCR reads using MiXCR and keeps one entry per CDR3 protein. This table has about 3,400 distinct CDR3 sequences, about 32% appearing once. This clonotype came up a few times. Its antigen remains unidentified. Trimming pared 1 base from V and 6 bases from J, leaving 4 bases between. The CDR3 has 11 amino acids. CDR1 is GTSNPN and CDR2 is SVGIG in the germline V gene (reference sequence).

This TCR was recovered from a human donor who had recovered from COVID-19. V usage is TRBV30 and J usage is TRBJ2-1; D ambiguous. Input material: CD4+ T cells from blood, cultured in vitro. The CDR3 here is CAWSALNEQFF. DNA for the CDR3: TGTGCCTGGAGTGCTCTCAATGAGCAGTTCTTC.